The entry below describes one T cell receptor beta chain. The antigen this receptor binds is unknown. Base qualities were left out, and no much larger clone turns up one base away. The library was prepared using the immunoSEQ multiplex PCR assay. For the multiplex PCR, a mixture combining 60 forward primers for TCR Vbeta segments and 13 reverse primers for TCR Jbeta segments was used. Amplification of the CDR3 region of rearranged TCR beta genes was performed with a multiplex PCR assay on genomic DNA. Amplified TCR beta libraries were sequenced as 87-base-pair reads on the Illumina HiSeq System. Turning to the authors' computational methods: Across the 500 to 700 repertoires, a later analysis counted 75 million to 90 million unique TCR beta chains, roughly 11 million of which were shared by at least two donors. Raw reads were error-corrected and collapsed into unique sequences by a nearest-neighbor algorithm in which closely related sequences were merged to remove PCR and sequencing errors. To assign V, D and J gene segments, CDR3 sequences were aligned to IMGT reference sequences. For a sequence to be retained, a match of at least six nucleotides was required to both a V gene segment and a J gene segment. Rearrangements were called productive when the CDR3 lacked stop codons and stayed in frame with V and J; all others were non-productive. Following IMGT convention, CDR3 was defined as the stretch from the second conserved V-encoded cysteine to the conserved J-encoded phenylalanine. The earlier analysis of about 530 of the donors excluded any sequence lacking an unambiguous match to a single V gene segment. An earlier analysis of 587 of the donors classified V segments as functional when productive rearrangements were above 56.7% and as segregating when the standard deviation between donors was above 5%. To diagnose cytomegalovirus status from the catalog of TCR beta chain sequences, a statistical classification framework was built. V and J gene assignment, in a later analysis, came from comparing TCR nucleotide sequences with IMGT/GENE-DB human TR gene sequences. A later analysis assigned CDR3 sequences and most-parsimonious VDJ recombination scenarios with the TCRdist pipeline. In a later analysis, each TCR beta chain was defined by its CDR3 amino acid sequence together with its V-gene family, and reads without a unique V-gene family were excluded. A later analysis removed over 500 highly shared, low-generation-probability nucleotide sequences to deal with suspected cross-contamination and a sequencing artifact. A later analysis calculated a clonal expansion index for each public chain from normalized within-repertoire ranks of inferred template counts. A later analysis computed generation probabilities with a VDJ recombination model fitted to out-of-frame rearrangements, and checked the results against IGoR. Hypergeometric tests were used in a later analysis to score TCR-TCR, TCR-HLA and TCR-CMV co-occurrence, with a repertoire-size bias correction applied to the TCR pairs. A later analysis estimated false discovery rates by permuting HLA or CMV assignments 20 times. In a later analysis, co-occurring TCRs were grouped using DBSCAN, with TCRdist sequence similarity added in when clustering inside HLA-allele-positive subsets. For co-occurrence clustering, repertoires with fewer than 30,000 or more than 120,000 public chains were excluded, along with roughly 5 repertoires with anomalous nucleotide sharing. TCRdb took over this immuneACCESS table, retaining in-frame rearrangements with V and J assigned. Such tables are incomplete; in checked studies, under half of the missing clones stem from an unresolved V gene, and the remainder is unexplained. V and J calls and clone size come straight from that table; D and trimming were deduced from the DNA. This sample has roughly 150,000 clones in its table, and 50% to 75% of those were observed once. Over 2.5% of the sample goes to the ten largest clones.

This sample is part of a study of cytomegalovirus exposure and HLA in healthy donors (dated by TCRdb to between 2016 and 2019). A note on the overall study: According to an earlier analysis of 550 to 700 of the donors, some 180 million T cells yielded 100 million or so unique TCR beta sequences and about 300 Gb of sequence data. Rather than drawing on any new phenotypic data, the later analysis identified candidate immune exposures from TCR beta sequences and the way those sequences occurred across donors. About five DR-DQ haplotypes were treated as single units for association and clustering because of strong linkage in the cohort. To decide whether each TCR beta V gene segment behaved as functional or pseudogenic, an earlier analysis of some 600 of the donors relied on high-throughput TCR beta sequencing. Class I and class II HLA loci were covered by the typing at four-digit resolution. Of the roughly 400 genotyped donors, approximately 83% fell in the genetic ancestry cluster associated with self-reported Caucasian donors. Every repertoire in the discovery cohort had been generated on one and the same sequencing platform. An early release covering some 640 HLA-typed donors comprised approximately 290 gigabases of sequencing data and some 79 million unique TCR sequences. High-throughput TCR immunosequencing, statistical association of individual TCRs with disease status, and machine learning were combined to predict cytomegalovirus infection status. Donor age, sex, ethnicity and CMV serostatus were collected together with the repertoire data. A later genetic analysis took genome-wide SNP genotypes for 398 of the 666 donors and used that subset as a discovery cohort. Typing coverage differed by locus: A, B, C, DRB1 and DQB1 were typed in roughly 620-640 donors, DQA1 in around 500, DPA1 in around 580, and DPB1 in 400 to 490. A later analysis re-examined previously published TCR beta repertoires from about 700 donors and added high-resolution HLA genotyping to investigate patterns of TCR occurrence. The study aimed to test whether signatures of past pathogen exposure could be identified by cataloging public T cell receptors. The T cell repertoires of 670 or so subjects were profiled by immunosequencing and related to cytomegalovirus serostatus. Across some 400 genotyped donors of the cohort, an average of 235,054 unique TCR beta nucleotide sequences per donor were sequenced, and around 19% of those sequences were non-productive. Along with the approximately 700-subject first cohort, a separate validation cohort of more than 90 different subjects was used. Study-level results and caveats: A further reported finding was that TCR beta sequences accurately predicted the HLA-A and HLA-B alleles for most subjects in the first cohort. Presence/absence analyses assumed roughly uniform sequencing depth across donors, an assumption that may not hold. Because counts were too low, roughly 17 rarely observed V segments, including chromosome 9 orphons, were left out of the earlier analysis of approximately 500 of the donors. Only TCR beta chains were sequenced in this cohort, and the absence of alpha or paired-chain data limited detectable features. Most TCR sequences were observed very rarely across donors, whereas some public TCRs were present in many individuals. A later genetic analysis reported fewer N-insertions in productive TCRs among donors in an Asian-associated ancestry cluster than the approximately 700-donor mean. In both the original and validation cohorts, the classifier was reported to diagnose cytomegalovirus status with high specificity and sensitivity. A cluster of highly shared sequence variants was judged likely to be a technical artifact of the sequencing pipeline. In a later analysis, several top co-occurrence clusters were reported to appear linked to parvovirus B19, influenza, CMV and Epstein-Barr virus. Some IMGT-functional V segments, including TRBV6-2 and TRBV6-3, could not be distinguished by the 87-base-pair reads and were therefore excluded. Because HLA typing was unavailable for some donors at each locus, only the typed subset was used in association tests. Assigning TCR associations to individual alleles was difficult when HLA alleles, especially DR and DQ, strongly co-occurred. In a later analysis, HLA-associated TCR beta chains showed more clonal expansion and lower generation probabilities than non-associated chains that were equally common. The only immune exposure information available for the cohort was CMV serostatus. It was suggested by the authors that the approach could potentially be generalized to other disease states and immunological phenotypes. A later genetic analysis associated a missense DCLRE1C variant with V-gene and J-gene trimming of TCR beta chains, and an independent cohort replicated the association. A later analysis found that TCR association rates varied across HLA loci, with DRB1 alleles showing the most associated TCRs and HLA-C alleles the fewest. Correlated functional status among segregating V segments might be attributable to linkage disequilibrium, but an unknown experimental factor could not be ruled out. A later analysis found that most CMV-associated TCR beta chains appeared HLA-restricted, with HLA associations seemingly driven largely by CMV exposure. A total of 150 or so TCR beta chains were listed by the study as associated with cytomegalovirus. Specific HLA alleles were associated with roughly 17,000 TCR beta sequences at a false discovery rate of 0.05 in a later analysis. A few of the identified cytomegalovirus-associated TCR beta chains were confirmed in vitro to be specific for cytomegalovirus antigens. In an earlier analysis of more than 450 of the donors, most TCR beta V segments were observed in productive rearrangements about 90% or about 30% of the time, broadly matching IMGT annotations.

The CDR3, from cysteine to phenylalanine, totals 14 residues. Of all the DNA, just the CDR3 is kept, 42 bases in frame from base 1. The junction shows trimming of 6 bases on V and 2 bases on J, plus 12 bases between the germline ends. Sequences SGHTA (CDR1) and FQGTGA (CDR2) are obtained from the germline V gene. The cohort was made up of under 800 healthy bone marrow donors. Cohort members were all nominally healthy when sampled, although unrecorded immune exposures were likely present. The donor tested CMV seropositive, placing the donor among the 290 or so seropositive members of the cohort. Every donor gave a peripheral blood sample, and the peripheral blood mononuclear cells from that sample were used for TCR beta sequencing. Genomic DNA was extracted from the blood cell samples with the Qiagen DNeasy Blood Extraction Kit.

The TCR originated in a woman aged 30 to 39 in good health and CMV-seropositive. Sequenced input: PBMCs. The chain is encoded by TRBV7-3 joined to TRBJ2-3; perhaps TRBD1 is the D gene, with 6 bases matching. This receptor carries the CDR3 CASRLTGPTDTQYF. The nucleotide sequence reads TGTGCCAGCAGATTGACAGGCCCCACAGATACGCAGTATTTT.